Below, 27 T cell receptor beta chains from the same sample are listed, as sequenced in a study of breast tumors, draining lymph nodes, adjacent tissues. The lymph nodes were axillary draining lymph nodes from breast cancer patients. Each CDR3 protein gets one entry after TCRdb re-called the multiplex PCR reads with MiXCR. The sample yields around 150,000 distinct CDR3 sequences, 20% to 25% seen once. The specimen sequenced was axillary lymph node tissue. Source of these receptors: a female donor with breast cancer. Some clones in this sample may be carry-over from other donors' samples.

This clonotype was detected ten times or more. The CDR3 sequence is CASSPRDSGEGDTQYF. The CDR3 DNA reads TGTGCCAGCAGCCCCAGGGATAGCGGGGAGGGTGATACGCAGTATTTT. The chain has TRBV4-2 and TRBJ2-3; TRBD2 matches 8 bases. The junction had 12 bases not matched to a gene; V was cut back by 4 bases and J by 6 bases. The CDR3 contains 16 residues. CDR1 LGHNA and CDR2 YNFKEQ come from the germline V gene.

This clonotype was picked up many times. J is TRBJ2-1 and V is TRBV12-3 or TRBV12-4; 7 nucleotides agree with TRBD2. V shed 7 bases and J 1 base; nucleotides not matched to a gene: 10. This CDR3 contains 16 residues. The CDR3 sequence is CASKPLGGGSYNEQFF. As DNA, the CDR3 is TGTGCCAGCAAACCCCTGGGGGGGGGATCCTACAATGAGCAGTTCTTC.

The sample holds a few counts of this clonotype. The gene calls are TRBV25-1 and TRBJ2-7; TRBD1 might be the D (6 bases). The CDR3 spans 13 residues. Germline V CDR1 and CDR2: MGHDK, SYGVNS. The V end lost 8 bases, the J end lost 6 bases, and 17 bases lay between the germline ends. The CDR3 nucleotides are TGTGCCAGCCAGGGGCGCGGGCAGCGCGAGCAGTACTTC. Protein product: CASQGRGQREQYF.

This clonotype was observed many times. This chain uses TRBV15 with TRBJ2-1; weak D call: TRBD2 (7 bases). Germline CDR1 and CDR2: LNHNV and YYDKDF (reference sequence). This CDR3 contains 13 residues. V shed 0 bases and J shed 10 bases, with 10 bases lying between them. CDR3 DNA: TGTGCCACCAGCAGAGAGGGCGGGGGCGAGCAGTTCTTC. Its protein product is CATSREGGGEQFF. The full variable domain, with the rest looked up from reference TRBV15 and TRBJ2-1, is DAMVIQNPRYQVTQFGKPVTLSCSQTLNHNVMYWYQQKSSQAPKLLFHYYDKDFNNEADTPDNFQSRRPNTSFCFLDIRSPGLGDTAMYLCATSREGGGEQFFGPGTRLTVL.

Of note for this clonotype: A much larger clonotype is one base distant, so this may be a read error. The gene calls are TRBV5-6 and TRBJ2-7; no definite D call. Germline values: CDR1 SGHDT, CDR2 YYEEEE. The CDR3 consists of 16 residues. V dropped 3 bases and J dropped 7 bases, with 23 bases sitting between them. This CDR3 reads CASSSRSPPLGYEQYF. In DNA form, the CDR3 reads TGTGCCAGCAGCTCCAGGAGCCCCCCTCTCGGCTATGAGCAGTACTTC.

The rearrangement joins TRBV19 to TRBJ2-5; D gene uncertain. The CDR3 totals 13 residues. Germline-derived CDR1 and CDR2 are LNHDA and SQIVND (reference sequence). V dropped 3 bases and J dropped 0 bases, with 5 bases sitting between them. CDR3 DNA sequence: TGTGCCAGTAGTATGCCAGACCAAGAGACCCAGTACTTC. Its protein product is CASSMPDQETQYF.

V usage is TRBV28 and J usage is TRBJ1-6, with D perhaps TRBD1 (5 bases). There are 18 residues in the CDR3. Trimming took 5 bases from V and 8 from J, leaving 25 bases between them. Germline V lookup: CDR1 MDHEN, CDR2 SYDVKM. The CDR3 bases are TGTGCCAGCAGTCCCTCGGGGGATAGGCTCATTTGGGATTCACCCCTCCACTTT. Amino acid sequence: CASSPSGDRLIWDSPLHF.

This clonotype has at least ten counts. The V and J genes are TRBV7-2 and TRBJ2-7; perhaps D is TRBD1 or TRBD2 (5 bases each). CDR3 length equals 12 residues. CDR1 and CDR2 from the germline V gene are SGHTA and FQGNSA. The V and J ends lost 3 bases and 9 bases respectively, with 12 bases between them. For the CDR3, the DNA is TGTGCCAGCAGCTTCCTTGGGGCGGGGCAGTACTTC. It is translated as CASSFLGAGQYF.

The V and J genes are TRBV6-2 or TRBV6-3 and TRBJ1-4, with D perhaps matching TRBD1 (5 bases). The V and J ends lost 6 bases and 8 bases respectively, with 13 bases between them. Germline V gene lookup returns CDR1 MNHEY and CDR2 SVGEGT. The length of the CDR3 is 13 residues. DNA for the CDR3: TGTGCCAGCAGATCCAGGGTAGGGGAAAAACTGTTTTTT. It translates to CASRSRVGEKLFF.

Ten or more counts support this clonotype. The V and J genes are TRBV27 and TRBJ2-7; 10 nucleotides agree with TRBD2. With V trimmed by 6 bases and J by 1 base, 3 bases remained unmatched. Looked up from germline, CDR1 is MNHEY and CDR2 is SMNVEV (reference sequence). The CDR3 is 14 amino acids. The CDR3 sequence is CASRIAGGSYEQYF. DNA for the CDR3: TGTGCCAGCAGAATAGCGGGAGGATCCTACGAGCAGTACTTC.

This clonotype was observed at least ten times. The V call is TRBV24-1, the J call TRBJ2-3; 8 bases fit TRBD1. The V and J ends lost 3 bases and 1 base, in that order; junction bases with no gene match: 8. This CDR3 has 17 amino acids. Per the germline V gene, CDR1 is KGHDR and CDR2 is SFDVKD. CDR3 sequence reads: CATSDPRDRPGTDTQYF. CDR3 DNA: TGTGCCACCAGTGATCCCAGGGACAGGCCAGGCACAGATACGCAGTATTTT.

This clonotype occurred many times. The chain recombines TRBV9 with TRBJ2-1; possible D gene TRBD2, 6 bases. Trimming pared 0 bases from V and 3 bases from J, leaving 13 bases between. This CDR3 has 16 residues. The germline gives CDR1 SGDLS, CDR2 YYNGEE. The CDR3 loop is CASSVGPAGDYNEQFF. For the CDR3, the DNA is TGTGCCAGCAGCGTAGGGCCAGCGGGCGACTACAATGAGCAGTTCTTC.

In regard to this clonotype: This sequence may be a read error, since a much larger clone differs from it by one base. The chain links TRBV7-8 to TRBJ2-3; D remains ambiguous. V lost 6 bases to trimming and J lost 0 bases, with 13 bases between them. The CDR3 contains 15 residues. Germline CDR1 reads SGHVS; CDR2 reads FQNEAQ. For the CDR3, the DNA is TGTGCCAGCAGTGAATTGGAGCAGAGCACAGATACGCAGTATTTT. Its protein product is CASSELEQSTDTQYF.

Remarks on this clonotype: This may arise from a read error, as a much more abundant clone is one base away. This chain uses TRBV20-1 with TRBJ1-3; D might be TRBD1 (6 bases). Germline V gene sequence: CDR1 DFQATT, CDR2 SNEGSKA (reference sequence). CDR3 length: 15 amino acids. CDR3: CSARDGGGLGNTMYF. The CDR3 DNA follows: TGCAGTGCTAGAGATGGAGGGGGGCTTGGAAACACCATGTATTTT.

This clonotype has just a few counts. V gene TRBV19 combines with J gene TRBJ2-6; TRBD1 agrees at 7 bases. CDR1 LNHDA and CDR2 SQIVND come from the germline V gene (reference sequence). There are 19 residues in the CDR3. Trimming at V came to 5 bases and at J to 0 bases, leaving 13 bases not matched to a gene. The CDR3, as DNA: TGTGCCAGTAGTCCACGAGGGGGCGCGAGCAACTCTGGGGCCAACGTCCTGACTTTC. It yields the protein CASSPRGGASNSGANVLTF.

This clonotype came up many times. This sequence joins TRBV5-4 and TRBJ2-1, with 14 bases fitting TRBD2. V lost 4 bases and J lost 9; bases outside the gene matches: 6. Per the germline V gene, CDR1 is SGHNT and CDR2 is YYREEE (reference sequence). The CDR3 loop spans 15 amino acids. The CDR3 loop reads CASSPTSGRASEQFF. The CDR3 DNA is TGTGCCAGCAGCCCGACTAGCGGGAGGGCCAGTGAGCAGTTCTTC.

This clonotype was detected ten times or more. The chain uses TRBV7-2 and TRBJ2-1; TRBD2 agrees at 7 bases. Germline values: CDR1 SGHTA, CDR2 FQGNSA. The CDR3 covers 11 residues. The V gene end was trimmed by 3 bases and the J gene end by 16 bases; junction bases not matched to a gene: 6. In DNA, the CDR3 is TGTGCCAGCAGCTTTGGGACTATGATCTTCTTC. Translation: CASSFGTMIFF.

This clonotype was counted between two and nine times. This chain connects TRBV7-2 to TRBJ2-7; 7 bases are shared with TRBD1. Germline CDR1 SGHTA, CDR2 FQGNSA. The junction had 6 bases not matched to a gene; V was cut back by 3 bases and J by 1 base. The CDR3 contains 15 residues. The CDR3 DNA reads as TGTGCCAGCAGCTTCCGGGACAGTGTATCCTACGAGCAGTACTTC. This sequence encodes CASSFRDSVSYEQYF.

This clonotype was seen a few times. The CDR3, as DNA: TGTGCCAGCAGTCCCCTGGGTCCACCTAATGAAAAACTGTTTTTT. It is translated as CASSPLGPPNEKLFF. The V gene is TRBV6-1, the J gene TRBJ1-4; D gene ambiguous. Germline loops: CDR1 MNHNS, CDR2 SASEGT. The CDR3 sequence is 15 residues long. Trimming left V 5 bases short and J 3 bases short, with 13 bases between.

This clonotype was seen repeatedly, ten times or more. The gene calls are TRBV27 and TRBJ2-7; D unresolved. The CDR3 extends over 12 amino acids. Germline V gene data show CDR1 as MNHEY and CDR2 as SMNVEV (reference sequence). V was clipped by 2 bases and J by 3 bases, with 5 bases between them. CDR3 loop: CASSLNGYEQYF. The CDR3 bases are TGTGCCAGCAGTTTAAACGGCTACGAGCAGTACTTC.

This clonotype was seen at least ten times. The V gene is TRBV7-2, the J gene TRBJ2-7; 10 bases match TRBD1. CDR1 is SGHTA, CDR2 FQGNSA, per germline. J was trimmed by 5 bases and V by 6 bases; bases with no gene match: 4. CDR3 length: 13 residues. The CDR3 nucleotides are TGTGCCAGCAGTCCGACAGGGGGCCACGAGCAGTACTTC. Residues: CASSPTGGHEQYF. Drawing the rest from reference TRBV7-2 and TRBJ2-7, the complete variable domain is GAGVSQSPSNKVTEKGKDVELRCDPISGHTALYWYRQSLGQGLEFLIYFQGNSAPDKSGLPSDRFSAERTGGSVSTLTIQRTQQEDSAVYLCASSPTGGHEQYFGPGTRLTVT.

This clonotype was detected a few times. The junction does not match germline at one end; this may be a read error. The chain uses TRBV5-4 and TRBJ1-4, with D uncertain. The CDR3 runs to 13 residues. In germline, CDR1 is SGHNT, CDR2 YYREEE (reference sequence). CDR3 sequence (DNA): TGTGCCAGCAGCTTGGCCCTAAATGAAGAACTGTTTTTT. Translated: CASSLALNEELFF. Full variable domain (remainder filled in from reference TRBV5-4 and TRBJ1-4): ETGVTQSPTHLIKTRGQQVTLRCSSQSGHNTVSWYQQALGQGPQFIFQYYREEENGRGNFPPRFSGLQFPNYSSELNVNALELDDSALYLCASSLALNEELFFGSGTQLSVL.

The rearrangement uses TRBV27 and TRBJ2-4; D is undetermined. Germline CDR1 MNHEY, CDR2 SMNVEV (reference sequence). This CDR3 contains 13 residues. V lost 4 bases to trimming and J lost 9 bases, with 13 bases between them. CDR3 in DNA: TGTGCCAGCAGTTCGCCCCCACCCCTCATTCAGTACTTC. This gives the protein CASSSPPPLIQYF.

This clonotype was counted between two and nine times. A much larger clone is a single base away; this may be a read error. No conserved phenylalanine or tryptophan ends this CDR3, so it is likely a read error. The chain employs TRBV10-3 and TRBJ2-7; D is uncertain. The ends were cut back, 2 bases at V and 6 bases at J, with 14 bases in the middle. From germline, CDR1 is ENHRY and CDR2 SYGVKD. This CDR3 is built from 14 residues. The CDR3 region is CAISERASSSEQYL. CDR3 in DNA: TGTGCCATCAGTGAGAGAGCTTCAAGCTCCGAGCAGTACCTC.

At least ten counts were recorded for this clonotype. The CDR3 nucleotides are TGTGCCAGCAGCGTAGAGTGGGGAGTCACAGATACGCAGTATTTT. This translates into CASSVEWGVTDTQYF. The rearrangement joins TRBV9 to TRBJ2-3, with a tentative D call TRBD2 (5 bases). The CDR3 runs 15 residues. The V gene's germline CDR1 is SGDLS and CDR2 YYNGEE. V was cut by 0 bases and J by 2 bases, with 10 bases left in between.

This clonotype was picked up many times. The chain couples TRBV7-3 to TRBJ2-3, with TRBD2 matching 7 bases. In germline, CDR1 is SGHTA, CDR2 FQGTGA. The V segment lost 4 bases and the J segment 6 bases; nucleotides outside the gene matches: 7. The CDR3 is 14 residues long. The CDR3 sequence is CASSSVAGSDTQYF. For the CDR3, the DNA is TGTGCCAGCAGCTCAGTAGCGGGCTCTGATACGCAGTATTTT.

This clonotype was seen repeatedly, ten times or more. One end of the junction varies from germline; a read error may be responsible. This chain links TRBV6-1 with TRBJ1-2; 8 positions agree with TRBD1. CDR3 length: 16 residues. Germline values: CDR1 MNHNS, CDR2 SASEGT. CDR3 loop: CVSSYLDRDSNYGYTF. Written as DNA, the CDR3 is TGTGTCAGCAGTTATCTGGACAGGGACTCTAACTATGGCTACACCTTC.